This note documents a single T cell receptor beta chain sequence. The clone's antigen remains unknown. Per-nucleotide qualities are absent, and no much larger clonotype sits a single base away. One collaborating source in Seattle enrolled patients while the patients were actively infected and followed the patients over time throughout the course of disease. Whole blood was collected in K2EDTA tubes by collaborating institutions according to the institutions' own protocols. For TCRbeta analysis, collaborator samples were shipped as frozen whole blood, as isolated PBMCs, or as DNA extracted from either sample type. The sample comes from a study of blood T cell repertoires in COVID-19 (dated by TCRdb to between 2020 and 2021). In terms of the full investigation: Collaborator samples came from the United States, Italy and Spain and covered acute and convalescent phases of COVID-19. Deeply sampled blood TCRbeta repertoires from subjects exposed to, actively infected with, or recovered from COVID-19 were included in the dataset. The material from the prospective study consisted of cDNA or gDNA derived from T cells, B-cell-depleted T cells, or PBMCs. Where HLA class I and class II types were available, the types were taken from metadata supplied by the sample provider, not from assay-based typing. Samples were obtained from the ongoing ImmuneRACE study (first 160 participants) and from 1,254 subjects provided by 6 global collaborators. A freely available public database, intended as a resource for researchers studying the immune response to SARS-CoV-2, is where the repertoires were released. A de-identified subject ID, COVID-19 status, age in years and sex were almost always included in the sample metadata.

TCRbeta CDR3 regions were amplified from genomic DNA by means of the immunoSEQ Assay, a bias-controlled multiplex PCR. The published analysis was carried out like this. The number of nucleated cells in each sample was estimated from the amplification of reference gene primers within the assay. Sequence reads were collapsed and filtered to measure the absolute abundance of every unique TCRbeta CDR3 rearrangement. For each sample, productive Simpson clonality was calculated as the square root of Simpson's diversity index over productive rearrangements. TCRdb re-hosts the immuneACCESS table, in-frame sequences only. Its copies lack some clones; in the studies checked, an unresolved V gene accounts for under half of them, and the cause for the rest is not known. The DNA gave D and trimming, while V, J and clone size come from that table. Recorded for this sample are 250,000 to 300,000 clones; approximately 91% of them occurred a single time. About 11% of the sample goes to the ten largest clones.

The paper's findings and limits, for the study overall: The amount of clinical and demographic metadata varied by source and participant and was provided uncurated.

Sequenced input: peripheral blood. The TCR comes from a young woman with COVID-19, enrolled during active disease.

The CDR3 protein is CATSEGTSGRFYNEQFF. The nucleotide sequence is given as TGTGCCACCAGTGAGGGGACTAGCGGGAGATTCTACAATGAGCAGTTCTTC. The chain couples TRBV24-1 to TRBJ2-1; 14 central nucleotides agree with TRBD2. The CDR3, from cysteine to phenylalanine, totals 17 residues. CDR3 DNA is the only sequence kept; it has 51 bases, read in frame from the first base. According to the germline V gene, CDR1 reads KGHDR and CDR2 reads SFDVKD. Trimming accounts for 4 bases at V and 3 bases at J, while the number of junction bases matched to no gene is 4.